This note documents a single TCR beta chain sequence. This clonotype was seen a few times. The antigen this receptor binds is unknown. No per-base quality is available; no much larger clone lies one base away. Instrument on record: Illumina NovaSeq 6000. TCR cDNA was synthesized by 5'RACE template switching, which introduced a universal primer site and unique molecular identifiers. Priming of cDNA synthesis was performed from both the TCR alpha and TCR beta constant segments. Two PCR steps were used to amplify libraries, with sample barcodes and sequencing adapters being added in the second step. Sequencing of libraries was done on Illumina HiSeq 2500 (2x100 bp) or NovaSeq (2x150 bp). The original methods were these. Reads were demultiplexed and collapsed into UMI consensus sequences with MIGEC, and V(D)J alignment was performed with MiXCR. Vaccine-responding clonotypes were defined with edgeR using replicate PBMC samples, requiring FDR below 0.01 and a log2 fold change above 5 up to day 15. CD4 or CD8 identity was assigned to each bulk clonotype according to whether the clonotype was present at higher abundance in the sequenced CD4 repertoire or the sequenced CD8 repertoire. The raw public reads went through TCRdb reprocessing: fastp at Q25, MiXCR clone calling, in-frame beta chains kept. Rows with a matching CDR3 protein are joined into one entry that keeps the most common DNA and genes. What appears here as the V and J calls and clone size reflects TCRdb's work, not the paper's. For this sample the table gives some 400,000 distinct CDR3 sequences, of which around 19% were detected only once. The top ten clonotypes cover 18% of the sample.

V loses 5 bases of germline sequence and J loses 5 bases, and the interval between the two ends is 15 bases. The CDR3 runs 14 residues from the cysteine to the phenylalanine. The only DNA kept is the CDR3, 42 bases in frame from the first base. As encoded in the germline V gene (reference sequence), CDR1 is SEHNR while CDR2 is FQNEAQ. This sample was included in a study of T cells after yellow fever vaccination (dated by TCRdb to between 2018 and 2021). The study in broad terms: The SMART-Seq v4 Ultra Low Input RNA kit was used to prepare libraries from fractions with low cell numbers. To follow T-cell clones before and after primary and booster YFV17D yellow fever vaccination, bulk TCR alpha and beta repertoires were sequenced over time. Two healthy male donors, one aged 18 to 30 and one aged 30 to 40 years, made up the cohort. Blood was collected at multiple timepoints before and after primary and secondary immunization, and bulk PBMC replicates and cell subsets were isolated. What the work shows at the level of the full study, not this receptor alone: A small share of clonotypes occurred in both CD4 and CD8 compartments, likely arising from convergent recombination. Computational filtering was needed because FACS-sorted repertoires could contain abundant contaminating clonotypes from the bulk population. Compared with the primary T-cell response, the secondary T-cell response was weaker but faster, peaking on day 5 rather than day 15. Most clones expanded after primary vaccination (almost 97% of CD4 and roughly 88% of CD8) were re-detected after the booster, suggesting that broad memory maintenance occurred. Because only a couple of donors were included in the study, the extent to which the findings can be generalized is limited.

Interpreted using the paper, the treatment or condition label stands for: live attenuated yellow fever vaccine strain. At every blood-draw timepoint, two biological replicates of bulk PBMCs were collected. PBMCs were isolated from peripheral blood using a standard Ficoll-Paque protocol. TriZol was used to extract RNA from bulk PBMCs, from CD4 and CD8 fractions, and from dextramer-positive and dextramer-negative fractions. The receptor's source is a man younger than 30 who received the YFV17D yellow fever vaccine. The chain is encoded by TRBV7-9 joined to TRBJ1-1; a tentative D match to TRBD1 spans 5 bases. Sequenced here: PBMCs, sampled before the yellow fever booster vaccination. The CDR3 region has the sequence CASSGSGEGTEAFF. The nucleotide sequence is TGTGCCAGCAGCGGATCGGGGGAAGGGACTGAAGCTTTCTTT.